The 29 T cell receptor beta chains given below trace back to one sample, sequenced in a study of pediatric ulcerative colitis. Method: immunoSEQ multiplex PCR; TCRdb's copy keeps in-frame clones and lacks some. The table lists about 64,000 clones, just over 75% of them singletons. Sequencing was carried out using blood. The receptors were sampled from a boy younger than 18 with moderate ulcerative colitis.

V usage is TRBV30 and J usage is TRBJ1-4, with D unresolved. Germline V lookup: CDR1 GTSNPN, CDR2 SVGIG (reference sequence). The CDR3 totals 13 residues. Trimming shortened V by 5 bases and J by 4 bases, and 11 bases separated the two germline ends. CDR3 protein: CAWGNGINEKLFF. The CDR3 DNA sequence: TGTGCCTGGGGAAACGGGATTAATGAAAAACTGTTTTTT.

The chain employs TRBV27 and TRBJ2-3; weak D call: TRBD1 (7 bases). Germline V gene data show CDR1 as MNHEY and CDR2 as SMNVEV (reference sequence). The V end was cut by 1 base, the J end by 2 bases, with 13 bases between. The CDR3 sequence is 16 residues long. The CDR3 sequence is CASSLYGGGPTDTQYF. CDR3 DNA sequence: TGTGCCAGCAGTTTATATGGAGGGGGCCCCACAGATACGCAGTATTTT.

This sequence joins TRBV6-1 and TRBJ1-4, with 10 bases identical to TRBD1. Germline values: CDR1 MNHNS, CDR2 SASEGT. J gave up 7 bases and V 5 bases, and 4 bases lay outside the gene matches. CDR3 length: 14 residues. The CDR3 loop reads CASSPTGGREKLFF. The DNA of the CDR3 is TGTGCCAGCAGTCCGACAGGGGGCCGTGAAAAACTGTTTTTT.

This chain connects TRBV6-5 to TRBJ2-7; 7 positions match TRBD1. Germline loops: CDR1 MNHEY, CDR2 SVGAGI. The CDR3 totals 14 residues. J gave up 2 bases and V 8 bases, and 9 bases lay outside the gene matches. DNA of the CDR3: TGTGCCAGCCGACGACAGGGATTGACCTACGAGCAGTACTTC. This sequence encodes CASRRQGLTYEQYF.

This clone was recorded a few times. The chain recombines TRBV6-5 with TRBJ1-1, with D unresolved. V lost 6 bases, J lost 2 bases, and 10 bases lay in between. CDR1 MNHEY and CDR2 SVGAGI come from the germline V gene. This CDR3 has 13 amino acids. The CDR3 DNA sequence: TGTGCCAGCAGATTTGCCGCCAACACTGAAGCTTTCTTT. It specifies CASRFAANTEAFF.

This sequence joins TRBV11-2 and TRBJ2-7, with TRBD1 matching over 10 bases. Germline CDR1 reads SGHAT; CDR2 reads FQNNGV. This CDR3 comprises 14 residues. V shed 4 bases and J 3 bases; nucleotides not matched to a gene: 3. CDR3 sequence (DNA): TGTGCCAGCAGCTCTGGACAGGGGGACTACGAGCAGTACTTC. Residues: CASSSGQGDYEQYF. Based on the CDR3 plus reference TRBV11-2 and TRBJ2-7, the full variable domain is EAGVAQSPRYKIIEKRQSVAFWCNPISGHATLYWYQQILGQGPKLLIQFQNNGVVDDSQLPKDRFSAERLKGVDSTLKIQPAKLEDSAVYLCASSSGQGDYEQYFGPGTRLTVT.

The chain links TRBV9 to TRBJ2-5, with a possible D match to TRBD2 (5 bases). V lost 0 bases and J lost 4, with 19 bases in between. Per the germline V gene, CDR1 is SGDLS and CDR2 is YYNGEE. The CDR3 is made up of 17 amino acids. CDR3 in DNA: TGTGCCAGCAGCGTAGTCAAGGCGGGTCGTAGGAGAGAGACCCAGTACTTC. Translating gives CASSVVKAGRRRETQYF.

The chain employs TRBV11-1 and TRBJ1-1, with 8 positions matching TRBD1. J gave up 5 bases and V 4 bases, and 9 bases lay outside the gene matches. The germline V gene encodes CDR1 SGHAT and CDR2 FQDESV (reference sequence). The length of the CDR3 is 15 residues. The chain's CDR3 is CASSSLRGPGTEAFF. In DNA, the CDR3 is TGTGCCAGCAGCTCACTCAGGGGGCCGGGGACTGAAGCTTTCTTT.

The chain carries TRBV7-2 and TRBJ2-2; tentative D call: TRBD2 (6 bases). Germline loops: CDR1 SGHTA, CDR2 FQGNSA. The ends were cut back, 3 bases at V and 3 bases at J, with 14 bases in the middle. The CDR3 covers 16 residues. The CDR3 protein is CASSLVWGRYTGELFF. The CDR3 DNA reads TGTGCCAGCAGCTTGGTGTGGGGGAGGTACACCGGGGAGCTGTTTTTT.

This clone has more than one count but fewer than ten. The chain couples TRBV27 to TRBJ1-1; D might be TRBD1 (6 bases). CDR1 and CDR2 from the germline V gene are MNHEY and SMNVEV (reference sequence). The V and J ends lost 0 bases and 5 bases respectively, with 13 bases between them. The CDR3 totals 15 residues. The CDR3 is CASSLSNGGATEAFF. The CDR3 DNA reads as TGTGCCAGCAGTTTATCGAACGGGGGCGCGACTGAAGCTTTCTTT.

The chain employs TRBV28 and TRBJ1-1, with D unclear. In germline, CDR1 is MDHEN, CDR2 SYDVKM. V was cut by 2 bases and J by 1 base, with 14 bases left in between. CDR3 size: 16 residues. The CDR3, as DNA: TGTGCCAGCAGTTTAAACCTCGTGGGAGAGAACACTGAAGCTTTCTTT. It yields the protein CASSLNLVGENTEAFF.

In this sample, this clone turned up a few times. This sequence joins TRBV28 and TRBJ1-1; D unclear. The CDR3 sequence is 14 residues long. Between the trimmed V and J ends, which lost 1 base and 1 base, there was a span of 7 bases. Looked up from germline, CDR1 is MDHEN and CDR2 is SYDVKM. The CDR3 coding sequence is TGTGCCAGCAGTTTATTGCCCTCGAACACTGAAGCTTTCTTT. Translation gives CASSLLPSNTEAFF.

V gene TRBV6-5 combines with J gene TRBJ2-5; possible D gene TRBD1, 6 bases. V was cut by 3 bases and J by 8 bases, with 7 bases left in between. The length of the CDR3 is 11 residues. Germline loops: CDR1 MNHEY, CDR2 SVGAGI. Here the CDR3 DNA reads TGTGCCAGCAGTTATGGGACAACCCAGTACTTC. Protein sequence: CASSYGTTQYF.

The genes are TRBV9 and TRBJ2-7, with a possible D match to TRBD2 (7 bases). Trimming cost V 4 bases and J 5 bases, with 10 bases left between them. The CDR3 sequence is 12 residues long. From germline, CDR1 is SGDLS and CDR2 YYNGEE. The CDR3 sequence is CASSLGGHEQYF. The CDR3 region has the DNA TGTGCCAGCAGCCTCGGGGGGCACGAGCAGTACTTC. The whole variable domain, filled in from reference TRBV9 and TRBJ2-7, reads DSGVTQTPKHLITATGQRVTLRCSPRSGDLSVYWYQQSLDQGLQFLIQYYNGEERAKGNILERFSAQQFPDLHSELNLSSLELGDSALYFCASSLGGHEQYFGPGTRLTVT.

The V call is TRBV18, the J call TRBJ2-3; the D is unclear. This CDR3 is built from 13 residues. V lost 3 bases and J lost 6, with 10 bases in between. The germline V gene has CDR1 KGHSH and CDR2 LQKENI. The CDR3 sequence is CASSPYDKDTQYF. The DNA for the CDR3 is TGTGCCAGCTCACCCTACGATAAGGATACGCAGTATTTT.

V usage is TRBV28 and J usage is TRBJ1-2, with D perhaps TRBD1 (6 bases). The length of the CDR3 is 14 residues. Trimming took 8 bases from V and 7 from J, leaving 20 bases between them. Per germline, CDR1 MDHEN and CDR2 SYDVKM. The CDR3 region has the DNA TGTGCCAGCCATCTTAATGTGGGGGCGGGTGGCTACACCTTC. It yields the protein CASHLNVGAGGYTF.

The genes are TRBV27 and TRBJ1-5; D remains unclear. CDR3 length: 14 residues. Per germline, CDR1 MNHEY and CDR2 SMNVEV (reference sequence). V was shortened by 5 bases and J by 5 bases, with 13 bases between the two germline ends. The CDR3 DNA is TGTGCCAGCAGTCCAGCCGGGCCTCATCAGCCCCAGCATTTT. It translates to CASSPAGPHQPQHF.

This chain joins TRBV29-1 and TRBJ1-1; D perhaps matches TRBD1 (5 bases). In germline, CDR1 is SQVTM, CDR2 ANQGSEA. V was shortened by 6 bases and J by 1 base, with 18 bases between the two germline ends. This CDR3 has 15 amino acids. The CDR3: CSVRPGTVGNTEAFF. The CDR3, as DNA: TGCAGCGTGCGCCCCGGGACGGTGGGGAACACTGAAGCTTTCTTT.

The genes are TRBV5-1 and TRBJ2-3; 7 bases fit TRBD2. J gave up 0 bases and V 4 bases, and 2 bases lay outside the gene matches. CDR3 length: 14 residues. In germline, CDR1 is SGHRS, CDR2 YFSETQ. For the CDR3, the DNA is TGCGCCAGCAGCGAGGGACTAAGCACAGATACGCAGTATTTT. Amino acid sequence: CASSEGLSTDTQYF.

This clone came up once. The chain has TRBV28 and TRBJ1-4; 8 nucleotides match TRBD1. This CDR3 is 16 amino acids long. Per germline, CDR1 MDHEN and CDR2 SYDVKM. Trimming removed 5 bases from V and 8 bases from J; junction bases left unmatched: 13. The CDR3 region is CASSQSRGPEGEKLFF. The CDR3 DNA sequence: TGTGCCAGCAGTCAAAGCAGGGGGCCCGAGGGAGAAAAACTGTTTTTT.

The rearrangement uses TRBV25-1 and TRBJ2-5; 14 positions agree with TRBD2. After removal of 1 base from V and 3 bases from J, the junction contained 1 base not matched to a gene. Per the germline V gene, CDR1 is MGHDK and CDR2 is SYGVNS. There are 16 residues in the CDR3. CDR3 sequence reads: CASSESGLAGEETQYF. In DNA, the CDR3 is TGTGCCAGCAGTGAATCGGGACTAGCGGGGGAAGAGACCCAGTACTTC.

This rearrangement joins TRBV18 to TRBJ1-1; D is possibly TRBD1 (5 bases). This CDR3 has 16 amino acids. Trimming removed 2 bases from V and 5 bases from J, with 18 bases in between. Germline-derived CDR1 and CDR2 are KGHSH and LQKENI. In nucleotides, the CDR3 is TGTGCCAGCTCACCAGGGGGGGTTGTAGGGAGGACTGAAGCTTTCTTT. It is translated as CASSPGGVVGRTEAFF.

This chain connects TRBV5-6 to TRBJ1-2; 9 nucleotides agree with TRBD1. CDR1 and CDR2 (germline): SGHDT, YYEEEE. Germline trimming cut 4 bases from V and 6 bases from J; bases unmatched to any gene: 10. This CDR3 is built from 15 residues. CDR3: CASSRTGTGLDGYTF. The CDR3 nucleotides read TGTGCCAGCAGCCGTACCGGGACAGGGCTAGATGGCTACACCTTC.

This clone was observed a single time. This chain links TRBV10-3 with TRBJ1-1; possible D gene TRBD1, 5 bases. The CDR3 is 14 residues long. Trimming cost V 1 base and J 4 bases, with 10 bases left between them. The germline CDR1 and CDR2 sequences are ENHRY and SYGVKD. In DNA, the CDR3 is TGTGCCATCAGTGAGTATCGGGGGGGCACTGAAGCTTTCTTT. It codes for CAISEYRGGTEAFF.

Regarding this clone: A read error may produce the germline difference seen at one junction end. The CDR3, as DNA: TGTGCCAGCAGGTTGGGCGGGGGGGCCCACGAGCAGTACTTC. Amino acids: CASRLGGGAHEQYF. The J gene is TRBJ2-7, the V gene TRBV5-6; 9 bases align to TRBD2. CDR1 and CDR2 (germline): SGHDT, YYEEEE. CDR3 length equals 14 residues.

The chain uses TRBV7-2 and TRBJ1-1; D uncertain. The V end was cut by 3 bases, the J end by 10 bases, with 18 bases between. Per germline, CDR1 SGHTA and CDR2 FQGNSA. The CDR3 consists of 14 residues. In nucleotides, the CDR3 is TGTGCCAGCAGCTTTCTCGGGGTCTCGGAGGGAGCTTTCTTT. This translates into CASSFLGVSEGAFF.

This CDR3 reads CASSERGQDQPQHF. CDR3 bases: TGTGCCAGCAGTGAAAGGGGACAGGACCAGCCCCAGCATTTT. This chain links TRBV6-1 with TRBJ1-5, with 8 bases aligning to TRBD1. CDR3 length equals 14 residues. CDR1 is MNHNS, CDR2 SASEGT, per germline. The V gene end was trimmed by 2 bases and the J gene end by 7 bases; junction bases not matched to a gene: 4.

This clone was picked up one time. This chain links TRBV7-8 with TRBJ1-5; D is perhaps TRBD1 (5 bases). The CDR3 spans 13 residues. Trimming took off 2 bases at V and 8 bases at J, with 10 bases between the two ends. The V gene's germline CDR1 is SGHVS and CDR2 FQNEAQ. The CDR3 nucleotides read TGTGCCAGCAGCTTACTACAGGCTAAGCCCCAGCATTTT. This gives the protein CASSLLQAKPQHF. The whole variable domain, remainder taken from reference TRBV7-8 and TRBJ1-5, is GAGVSQSPRYKVAKRGQDVALRCDPISGHVSLFWYQQALGQGPEFLTYFQNEAQLDKSGLPSDRFFAERPEGSVSTLKIQRTQQEDSAVYLCASSLLQAKPQHFGDGTRLSIL.

This chain joins TRBV20-1 and TRBJ1-4; D unclear. This CDR3 has 10 residues. The germline V and J ends were trimmed by 1 base and 8 bases, with 2 bases remaining between them. CDR1 is DFQATT and CDR2 is SNEGSKA in the germline V gene (reference sequence). The CDR3 is CSARGEKLFF. The CDR3, as DNA: TGCAGTGCTAGAGGAGAAAAACTGTTTTTT.